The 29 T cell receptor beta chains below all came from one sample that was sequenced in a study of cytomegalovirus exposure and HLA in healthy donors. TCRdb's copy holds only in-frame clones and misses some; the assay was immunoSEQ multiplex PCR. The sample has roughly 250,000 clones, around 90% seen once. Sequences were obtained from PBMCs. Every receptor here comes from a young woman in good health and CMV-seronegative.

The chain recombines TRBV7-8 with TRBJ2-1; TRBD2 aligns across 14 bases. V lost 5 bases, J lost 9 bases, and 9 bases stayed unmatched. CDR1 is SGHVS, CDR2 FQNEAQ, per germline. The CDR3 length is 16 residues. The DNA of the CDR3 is TGTGCCAGCAGCGACCAGCGACTAGCGGGGGGGCCTGAGCAGTTCTTC. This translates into CASSDQRLAGGPEQFF.

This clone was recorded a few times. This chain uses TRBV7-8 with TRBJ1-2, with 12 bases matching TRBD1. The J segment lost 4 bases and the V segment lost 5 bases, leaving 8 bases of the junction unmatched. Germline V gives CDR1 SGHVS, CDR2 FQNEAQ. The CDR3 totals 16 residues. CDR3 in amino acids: CASSIGTGGAGYGYTF. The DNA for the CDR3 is TGTGCCAGCAGCATAGGGACAGGGGGCGCCGGCTATGGCTACACCTTC.

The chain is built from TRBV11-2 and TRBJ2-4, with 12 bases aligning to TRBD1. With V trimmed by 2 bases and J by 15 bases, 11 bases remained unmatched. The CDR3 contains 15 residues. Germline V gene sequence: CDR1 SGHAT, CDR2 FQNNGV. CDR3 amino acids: CASSLLGTGGGLAYF. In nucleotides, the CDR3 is TGTGCCAGCAGCTTATTAGGGACAGGGGGCGGCTTAGCGTACTTC.

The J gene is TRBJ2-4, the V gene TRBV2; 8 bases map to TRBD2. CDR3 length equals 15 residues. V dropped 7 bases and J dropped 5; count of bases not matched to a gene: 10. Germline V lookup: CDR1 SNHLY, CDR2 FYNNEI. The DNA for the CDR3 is TGTGCCAGCATGGGGAGCGGGGGACATCAAAACATTCAGTACTTC. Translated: CASMGSGGHQNIQYF. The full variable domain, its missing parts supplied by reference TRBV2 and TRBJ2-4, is EPEVTQTPSHQVTQMGQEVILRCVPISNHLYFYWYRQILGQKVEFLVSFYNNEISEKSEIFDDQFSVERPDGSNFTLKIRSTKLEDSAMYFCASMGSGGHQNIQYFGAGTRLSVL.

The CDR3 reads CASSLQTGGYEQYF. The DNA of the CDR3 is TGCGCCAGCAGCCTACAGACAGGGGGCTACGAGCAGTACTTC. The chain is built from TRBV5-1 and TRBJ2-7; 9 nucleotides align to TRBD1. The CDR3 is 14 residues long. Germline-derived CDR1 and CDR2 are SGHRS and YFSETQ. The J segment lost 3 bases and the V segment lost 4 bases, leaving 5 bases of the junction unmatched. The variable domain in full, completed from reference TRBV5-1 and TRBJ2-7, reads KAGVTQTPRYLIKTRGQQVTLSCSPISGHRSVSWYQQTPGQGLQFLFEYFSETQRNKGNFPGRFSGRQFSNSRSEMNVSTLELGDSALYLCASSLQTGGYEQYFGPGTRLTVT.

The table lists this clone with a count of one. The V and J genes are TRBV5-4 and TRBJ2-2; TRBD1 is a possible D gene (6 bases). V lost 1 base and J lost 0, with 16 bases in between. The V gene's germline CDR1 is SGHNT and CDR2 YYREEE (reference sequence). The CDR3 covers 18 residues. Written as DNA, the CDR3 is TGTGCCAGCAGCTTGTTTGCACGAACAGGGTCGAACACCGGGGAGCTGTTTTTT. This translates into CASSLFARTGSNTGELFF. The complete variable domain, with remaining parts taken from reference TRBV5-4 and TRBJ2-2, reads ETGVTQSPTHLIKTRGQQVTLRCSSQSGHNTVSWYQQALGQGPQFIFQYYREEENGRGNFPPRFSGLQFPNYSSELNVNALELDDSALYLCASSLFARTGSNTGELFFGEGSRLTVL.

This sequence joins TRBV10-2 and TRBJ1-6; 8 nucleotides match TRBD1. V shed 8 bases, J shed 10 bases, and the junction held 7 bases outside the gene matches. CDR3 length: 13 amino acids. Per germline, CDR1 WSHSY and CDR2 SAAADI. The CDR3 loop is CASQDRVKSPLHF. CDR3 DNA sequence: TGCGCCAGCCAGGACAGGGTAAAGTCACCCCTCCACTTT.

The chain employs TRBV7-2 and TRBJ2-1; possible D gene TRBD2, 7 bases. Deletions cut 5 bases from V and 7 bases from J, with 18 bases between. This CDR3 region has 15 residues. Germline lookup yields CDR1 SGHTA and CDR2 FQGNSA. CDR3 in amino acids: CASSLWGGSGNEQFF. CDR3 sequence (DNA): TGTGCCAGCAGCCTTTGGGGGGGCTCCGGGAATGAGCAGTTCTTC.

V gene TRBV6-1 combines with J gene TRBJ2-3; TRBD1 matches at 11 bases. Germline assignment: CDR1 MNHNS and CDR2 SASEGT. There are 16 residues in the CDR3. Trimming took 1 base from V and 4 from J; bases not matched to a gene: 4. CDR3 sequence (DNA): TGTGCCAGCAGTGAAGGTGCGGGACAGGGGGCAGATACGCAGTATTTT. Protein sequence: CASSEGAGQGADTQYF.

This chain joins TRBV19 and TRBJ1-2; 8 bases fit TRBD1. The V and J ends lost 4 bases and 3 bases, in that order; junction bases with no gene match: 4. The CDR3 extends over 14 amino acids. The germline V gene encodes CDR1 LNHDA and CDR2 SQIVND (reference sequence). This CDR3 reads CASSNRQGYYGYTF. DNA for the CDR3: TGTGCCAGTAGTAACCGACAGGGGTACTATGGCTACACCTTC. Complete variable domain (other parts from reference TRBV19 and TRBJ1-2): DGGITQSPKYLFRKEGQNVTLSCEQNLNHDAMYWYRQDPGQGLRLIYYSQIVNDFQKGDIAEGYSVSREKKESFPLTVTSAQKNPTAFYLCASSNRQGYYGYTFGSGTRLTVV.

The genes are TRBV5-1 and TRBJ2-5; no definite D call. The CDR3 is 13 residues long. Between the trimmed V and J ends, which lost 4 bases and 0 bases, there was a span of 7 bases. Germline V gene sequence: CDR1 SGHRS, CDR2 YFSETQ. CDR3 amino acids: CASSPEYQETQYF. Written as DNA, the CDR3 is TGCGCCAGCAGCCCGGAGTACCAAGAGACCCAGTACTTC.

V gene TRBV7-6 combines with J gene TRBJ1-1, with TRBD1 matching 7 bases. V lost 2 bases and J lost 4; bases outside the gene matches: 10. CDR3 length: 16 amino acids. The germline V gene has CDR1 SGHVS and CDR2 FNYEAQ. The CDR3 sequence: CASSLRGDRDGTEAFF. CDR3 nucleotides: TGTGCCAGCAGCTTACGGGGAGACAGGGATGGCACTGAAGCTTTCTTT.

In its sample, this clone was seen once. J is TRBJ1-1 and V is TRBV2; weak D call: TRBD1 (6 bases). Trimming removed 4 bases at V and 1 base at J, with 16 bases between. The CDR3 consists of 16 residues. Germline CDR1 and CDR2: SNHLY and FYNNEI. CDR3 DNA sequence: TGTGCCAGCAGTGCCCCATACAGGGCTAAGAACACTGAAGCTTTCTTT. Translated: CASSAPYRAKNTEAFF.

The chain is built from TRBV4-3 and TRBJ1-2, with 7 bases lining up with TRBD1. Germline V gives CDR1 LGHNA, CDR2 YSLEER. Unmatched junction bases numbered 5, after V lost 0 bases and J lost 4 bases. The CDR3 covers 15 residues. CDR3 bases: TGCGCCAGCAGCCAAGATCCGGAGGGGGCCTATGGCTACACCTTC. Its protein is CASSQDPEGAYGYTF.

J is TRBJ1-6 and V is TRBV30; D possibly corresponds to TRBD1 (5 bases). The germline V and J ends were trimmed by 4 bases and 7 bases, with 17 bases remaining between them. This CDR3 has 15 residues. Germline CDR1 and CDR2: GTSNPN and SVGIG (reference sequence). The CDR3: CAWNRLGHQNSPLHF. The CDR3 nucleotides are TGTGCCTGGAATCGTCTCGGACATCAGAATTCACCCCTCCACTTT.

The CDR3 spells CASSAGQGELEQYF. The CDR3 coding sequence is TGTGCCAGCAGCGCGGGACAGGGGGAGCTGGAGCAGTACTTC. This sequence joins TRBV5-4 and TRBJ2-7; 11 bases fit TRBD1. The trim removed 4 bases at V and 7 bases at J, leaving 7 bases unmatched. CDR1 and CDR2 from the germline V gene are SGHNT and YYREEE (reference sequence). This CDR3 has 14 residues.

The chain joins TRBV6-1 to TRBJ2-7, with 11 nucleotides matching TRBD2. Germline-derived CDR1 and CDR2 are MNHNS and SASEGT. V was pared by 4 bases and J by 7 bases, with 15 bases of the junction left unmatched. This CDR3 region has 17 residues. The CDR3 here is CASSGSLTSGVSGEQYV. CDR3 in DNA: TGTGCCAGCAGTGGCTCCCTGACTAGCGGGGTATCGGGGGAGCAGTACGTC.

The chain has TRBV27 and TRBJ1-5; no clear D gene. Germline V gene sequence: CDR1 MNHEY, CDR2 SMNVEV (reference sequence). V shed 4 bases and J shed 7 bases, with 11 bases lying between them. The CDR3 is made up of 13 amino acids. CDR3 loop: CASSWTVRQPQHF. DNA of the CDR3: TGTGCCAGCAGTTGGACTGTTCGGCAGCCCCAGCATTTT.

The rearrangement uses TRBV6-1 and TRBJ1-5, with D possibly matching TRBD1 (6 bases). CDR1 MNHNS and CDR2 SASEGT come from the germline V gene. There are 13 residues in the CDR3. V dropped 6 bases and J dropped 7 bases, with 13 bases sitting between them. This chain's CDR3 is CASRGFRGQPQHF. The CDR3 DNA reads TGTGCCAGCAGGGGCTTTAGGGGGCAGCCCCAGCATTTT.

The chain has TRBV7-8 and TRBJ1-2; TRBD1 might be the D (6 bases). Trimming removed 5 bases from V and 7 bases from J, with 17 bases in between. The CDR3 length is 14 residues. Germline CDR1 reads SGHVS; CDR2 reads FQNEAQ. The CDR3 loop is CASSQPGQVFGYTF. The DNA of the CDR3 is TGTGCCAGCAGCCAACCGGGACAAGTTTTTGGCTACACCTTC.

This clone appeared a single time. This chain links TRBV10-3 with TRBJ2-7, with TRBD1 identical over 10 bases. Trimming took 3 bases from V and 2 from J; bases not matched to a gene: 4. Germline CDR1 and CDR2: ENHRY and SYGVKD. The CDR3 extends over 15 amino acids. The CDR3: CAISDPGQGAYEQYV. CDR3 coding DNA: TGTGCCATCAGTGACCCTGGACAGGGGGCCTACGAGCAGTACGTC.

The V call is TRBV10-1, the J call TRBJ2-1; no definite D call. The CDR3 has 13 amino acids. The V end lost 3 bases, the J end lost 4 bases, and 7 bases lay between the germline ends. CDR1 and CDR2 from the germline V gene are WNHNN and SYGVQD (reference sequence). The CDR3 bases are TGCGCCAGCAGTGATTCCGTATACAATGAGCAGTTCTTC. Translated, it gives CASSDSVYNEQFF.

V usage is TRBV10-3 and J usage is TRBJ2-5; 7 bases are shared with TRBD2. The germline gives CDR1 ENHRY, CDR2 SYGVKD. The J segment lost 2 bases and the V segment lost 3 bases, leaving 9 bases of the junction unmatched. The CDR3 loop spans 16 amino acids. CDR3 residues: CAISDFAASGQETQYF. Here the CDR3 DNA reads TGTGCCATCAGTGACTTCGCGGCTAGCGGACAAGAGACCCAGTACTTC.

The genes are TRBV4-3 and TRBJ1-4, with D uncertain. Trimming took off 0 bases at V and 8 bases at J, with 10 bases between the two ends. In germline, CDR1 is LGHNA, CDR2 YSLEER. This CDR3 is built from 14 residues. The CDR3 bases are TGCGCCAGCAGCCAAGATCCCTCAGAAGAAAAACTGTTTTTT. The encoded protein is CASSQDPSEEKLFF.

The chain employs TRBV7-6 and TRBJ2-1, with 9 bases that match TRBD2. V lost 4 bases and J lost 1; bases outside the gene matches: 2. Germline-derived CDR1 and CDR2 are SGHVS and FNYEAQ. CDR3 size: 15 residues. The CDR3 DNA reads TGTGCCAGCAGCTCTAGCGGGGTATCCTACAATGAGCAGTTCTTC. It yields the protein CASSSSGVSYNEQFF.

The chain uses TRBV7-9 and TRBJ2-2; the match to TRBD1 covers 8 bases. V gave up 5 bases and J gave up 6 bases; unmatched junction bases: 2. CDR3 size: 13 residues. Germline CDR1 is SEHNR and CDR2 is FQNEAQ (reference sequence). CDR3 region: CASSDRGSGELFF. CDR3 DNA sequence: TGTGCCAGCAGCGACAGGGGTTCCGGGGAGCTGTTTTTT.

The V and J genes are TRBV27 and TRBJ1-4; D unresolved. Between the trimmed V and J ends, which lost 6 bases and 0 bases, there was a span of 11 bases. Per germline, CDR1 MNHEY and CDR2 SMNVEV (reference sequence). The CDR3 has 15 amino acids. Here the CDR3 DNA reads TGTGCCAGCAGCCGCGGGGATGCAACTAATGAAAAACTGTTTTTT. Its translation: CASSRGDATNEKLFF.

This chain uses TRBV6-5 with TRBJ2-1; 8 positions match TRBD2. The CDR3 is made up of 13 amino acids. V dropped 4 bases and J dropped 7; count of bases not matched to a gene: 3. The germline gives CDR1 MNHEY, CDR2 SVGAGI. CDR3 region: CASSLAGWNEQFF. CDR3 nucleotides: TGTGCCAGCAGTTTAGCGGGGTGGAATGAGCAGTTCTTC.

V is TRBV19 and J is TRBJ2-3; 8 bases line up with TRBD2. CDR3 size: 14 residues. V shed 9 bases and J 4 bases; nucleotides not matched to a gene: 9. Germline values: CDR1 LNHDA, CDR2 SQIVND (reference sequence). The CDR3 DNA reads TGTGCCAGCCGTGCGGGGGGTGAGTCAGATACGCAGTATTTT. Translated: CASRAGGESDTQYF.